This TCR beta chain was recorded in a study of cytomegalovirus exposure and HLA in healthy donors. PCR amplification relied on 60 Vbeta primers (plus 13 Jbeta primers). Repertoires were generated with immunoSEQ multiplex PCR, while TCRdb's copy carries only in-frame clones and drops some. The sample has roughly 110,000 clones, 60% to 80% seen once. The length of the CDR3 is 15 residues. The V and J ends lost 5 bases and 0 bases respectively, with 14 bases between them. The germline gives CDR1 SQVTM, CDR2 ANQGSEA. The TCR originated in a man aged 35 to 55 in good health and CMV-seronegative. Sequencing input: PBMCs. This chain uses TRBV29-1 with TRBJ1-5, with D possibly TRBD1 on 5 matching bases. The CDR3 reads CSVTGTGDSNQPQHF. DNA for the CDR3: TGCAGCGTTACTGGGACGGGAGATAGCAATCAGCCCCAGCATTTT.